These 16 T cell receptor beta chains were sequenced from one sample in a study of blood T cell repertoires in COVID-19. Sequencing was performed with immunoSEQ multiplex PCR; in TCRdb, only in-frame clones are kept and a portion is missing. The sample lists tens of thousands of clones, over 75% occurring once. The specimen sequenced was peripheral blood. These receptors were obtained from a man older than 75 with active or convalescent COVID-19.

The chain has TRBV5-1 and TRBJ2-2; a weak D match, TRBD1 (5 bases). V was pared by 7 bases and J by 0 bases, with 16 bases between. The CDR3 extends over 16 amino acids. Germline CDR1 is SGHRS and CDR2 is YFSETQ. This CDR3 is CASSPTETSNTGELFF. CDR3 bases: TGCGCCAGCTCCCCGACAGAAACCTCGAACACCGGGGAGCTGTTTTTT. The entire variable domain, with the rest obtained from reference TRBV5-1 and TRBJ2-2, is as follows: KAGVTQTPRYLIKTRGQQVTLSCSPISGHRSVSWYQQTPGQGLQFLFEYFSETQRNKGNFPGRFSGRQFSNSRSEMNVSTLELGDSALYLCASSPTETSNTGELFFGEGSRLTVL.

The chain combines TRBV27 with TRBJ1-1, with D perhaps TRBD1 (5 bases). This CDR3 has 11 residues. In germline, CDR1 is MNHEY, CDR2 SMNVEV (reference sequence). V was clipped by 9 bases and J by 10 bases, with 15 bases between them. The DNA of the CDR3 is TGTGCCAGTGACGTTCGGGGGGGAGCTTTCTTT. Translating gives CASDVRGGAFF.

The chain combines TRBV19 with TRBJ2-6; 10 nucleotides match TRBD1. Germline V lookup: CDR1 LNHDA, CDR2 SQIVND (reference sequence). V was clipped by 6 bases and J by 1 base; unmatched bases: 6. The CDR3 has 17 residues. The CDR3 DNA reads TGTGCCAGTAGCCGACAGGGGGCGTTTTCTGGGGCCAACGTCCTGACTTTC. Translated, it gives CASSRQGAFSGANVLTF.

J is TRBJ2-6 and V is TRBV7-9; a possible D gene is TRBD2 (6 bases). The CDR3 totals 17 residues. With 3 bases removed from V and 4 bases from J, the gap between germline ends came to 16 bases. Germline CDR1 and CDR2: SEHNR and FQNEAQ (reference sequence). CDR3 in amino acids: CASSLWESGVGANVLTF. The CDR3 DNA follows: TGTGCCAGCAGCTTGTGGGAGTCGGGAGTAGGGGCCAACGTCCTGACTTTC.

The gene calls are TRBV19 and TRBJ1-2, with no clear D. This CDR3 spans 13 amino acids. Germline CDR1 is LNHDA and CDR2 is SQIVND (reference sequence). The V and J ends lost 0 bases and 8 bases respectively, with 10 bases between them. The CDR3 loop is CASSIDRHQGYTF. In nucleotides, the CDR3 is TGTGCCAGTAGTATAGATCGACATCAAGGCTACACCTTC.

This clone was counted a few times. The V gene is TRBV18, the J gene TRBJ2-1; 15 nucleotides line up with TRBD2. V dropped 3 bases and J dropped 7; count of bases not matched to a gene: 1. The germline V gene has CDR1 KGHSH and CDR2 LQKENI. There are 15 residues in the CDR3. The CDR3 nucleotides are TGTGCCAGCTCACCGGGGACTAGCGGGAGGAATGAGCAGTTCTTC. As protein: CASSPGTSGRNEQFF.

The CDR3 is CASNGTSHEQYF. The CDR3 nucleotides are TGTGCCAGCAATGGGACTTCACACGAGCAGTACTTC. The chain carries TRBV21-1 and TRBJ2-7; the table's D gene call, TRBD2, was not cross checked with the DNA. TRBV21-1 is tagged as a pseudogene. CDR3 length equals 12 residues.

The chain has TRBV5-8 and TRBJ1-1; D is unresolved. From germline, CDR1 is SGHTS and CDR2 YDEGEE. Trimming removed 1 base from V and 5 bases from J, with 12 bases in between. This CDR3 is built from 14 residues. CDR3 DNA: TGTGCCAGCAGCTTGCGACAAAGTGGAACTGAAGCTTTCTTT. It codes for CASSLRQSGTEAFF.

The chain links TRBV6-5 to TRBJ1-1, with 7 bases that match TRBD1. With 6 bases clipped from V and 1 base from J, the junction kept 8 bases outside the gene matches. The CDR3 runs to 15 residues. CDR1 is MNHEY, CDR2 SVGAGI, per germline. The DNA of the CDR3 is TGTGCCAGCAGACCATCACAGGGGAGGAACACTGAAGCTTTCTTT. This gives the protein CASRPSQGRNTEAFF.

The genes are TRBV4-3 and TRBJ2-1; 11 bases match TRBD2. V lost 5 bases, J lost 4 bases, and 10 bases stayed unmatched. Germline CDR1 is LGHNA and CDR2 is YSLEER. This CDR3 comprises 17 residues. CDR3 residues: CASSSRMTSGTYNEQFF. For the CDR3, the DNA is TGCGCCAGCAGCTCCCGGATGACTAGCGGGACATACAATGAGCAGTTCTTC.

V gene TRBV10-2 combines with J gene TRBJ1-1; D is uncertain. This CDR3 comprises 13 residues. Trimming took 4 bases from V and 7 from J, leaving 13 bases between them. Germline V lookup: CDR1 WSHSY, CDR2 SAAADI. CDR3 in DNA: TGCGCCAGCAGTGGCCCGCGAGGGCATGAAGCTTTCTTT. The encoded protein is CASSGPRGHEAFF.

This rearrangement joins TRBV7-3 to TRBJ2-2; TRBD2 matches 11 bases. This CDR3 is built from 16 residues. The V segment lost 5 bases and the J segment 1 base; nucleotides outside the gene matches: 3. In germline, CDR1 is SGHTA, CDR2 FQGTGA. The CDR3 region is CASSKLAGVNTGELFF. CDR3 nucleotide sequence: TGTGCCAGCAGCAAACTAGCGGGGGTGAACACCGGGGAGCTGTTTTTT.

This clone appeared a single time. V gene TRBV18 combines with J gene TRBJ1-3; D not resolved. CDR1 is KGHSH and CDR2 is LQKENI in the germline V gene. V gave up 4 bases and J gave up 1 base, with 14 bases separating them. This CDR3 comprises 16 residues. The CDR3 sequence: CASSLQPIDSGNTIYF. Here the CDR3 DNA reads TGTGCCAGCTCACTACAGCCTATAGATTCTGGAAACACCATATATTTT.

The gene calls are TRBV7-3 and TRBJ2-5, with a possible D match to TRBD2 (6 bases). The CDR3 extends over 15 amino acids. Trimming took off 2 bases at V and 2 bases at J, with 12 bases between the two ends. Germline-derived CDR1 and CDR2 are SGHTA and FQGTGA. This CDR3 reads CASSLLGGVQETQYF. For the CDR3, the DNA is TGTGCCAGCAGCTTATTGGGAGGCGTTCAAGAGACCCAGTACTTC.

This chain links TRBV12-5 with TRBJ2-5; 7 bases are shared with TRBD1. The CDR3 is 15 amino acids. Germline V gene sequence: CDR1 LGHNT, CDR2 FRNRAP. J lost 1 base, V lost 5 bases, and 7 bases had no gene match. The CDR3 nucleotides read TGTGCTAGTGGTAAAGGACAGGCAACCCAAGAGACCCAGTACTTC. The encoded protein is CASGKGQATQETQYF.

This chain uses TRBV5-8 with TRBJ1-2; possibly TRBD1 for D (6 bases). Germline values: CDR1 SGHTS, CDR2 YDEGEE. The CDR3 contains 16 residues. Trimming pared 2 bases from V and 0 bases from J, leaving 14 bases between. CDR3 amino acids: CASSFLRGRANYGYTF. CDR3 DNA: TGTGCCAGCAGCTTTTTGCGGGGGCGAGCTAACTATGGCTACACCTTC.